This T cell receptor (beta chain) came from a study of blood T cells in healthy people across ages. The CDR3 length is 15 residues. With 5 bases clipped from V and 3 bases from J, the junction kept 9 bases outside the gene matches. General observations from the study: Older individuals had lower TCR beta diversity per million T cells (the decline was roughly linear). No conclusive comparison of naive versus antigen-experienced cells was possible with unsorted PBMCs.

Details on this clonotype: Its antigen is currently unknown.

The authors ran a second PCR of roughly 7 to 11 cycles using a sample-barcoded 5' primer and a J-beta primer mix. In TCRdb, the 5' RACE reads were re-called with MiXCR into one record per CDR3 protein. This sample has approximately 1,700,000 distinct CDR3 sequences, with about two fifths found just once. Sequencing used blood. The clonotype originates from a human donor in good health. The rearrangement uses TRBV12-3 or TRBV12-4 and TRBJ1-1; TRBD1 matches at 7 bases. The CDR3 DNA follows: TGTGCCAGCAGTCCCGACAGGGACTCGTACACTGAAGCTTTCTTT. This translates into CASSPDRDSYTEAFF.